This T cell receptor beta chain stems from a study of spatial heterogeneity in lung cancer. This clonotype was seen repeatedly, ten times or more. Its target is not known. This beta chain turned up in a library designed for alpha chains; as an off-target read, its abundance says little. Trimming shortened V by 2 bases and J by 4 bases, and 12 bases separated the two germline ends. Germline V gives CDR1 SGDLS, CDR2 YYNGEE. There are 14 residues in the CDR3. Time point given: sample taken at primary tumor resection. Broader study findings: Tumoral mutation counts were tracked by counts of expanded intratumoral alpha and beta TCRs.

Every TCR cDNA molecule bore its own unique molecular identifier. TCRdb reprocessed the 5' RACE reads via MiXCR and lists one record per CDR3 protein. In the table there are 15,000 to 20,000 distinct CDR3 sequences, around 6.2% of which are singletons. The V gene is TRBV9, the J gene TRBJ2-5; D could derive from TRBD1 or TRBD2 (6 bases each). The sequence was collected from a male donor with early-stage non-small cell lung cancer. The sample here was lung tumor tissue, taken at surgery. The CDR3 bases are TGTGCCAGCAGCGTGGGGGGCCAGCGAGAGACCCAGTACTTC. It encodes CASSVGGQRETQYF. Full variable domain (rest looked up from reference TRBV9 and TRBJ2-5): DSGVTQTPKHLITATGQRVTLRCSPRSGDLSVYWYQQSLDQGLQFLIQYYNGEERAKGNILERFSAQQFPDLHSELNLSSLELGDSALYFCASSVGGQRETQYFGPGTRLLVL.